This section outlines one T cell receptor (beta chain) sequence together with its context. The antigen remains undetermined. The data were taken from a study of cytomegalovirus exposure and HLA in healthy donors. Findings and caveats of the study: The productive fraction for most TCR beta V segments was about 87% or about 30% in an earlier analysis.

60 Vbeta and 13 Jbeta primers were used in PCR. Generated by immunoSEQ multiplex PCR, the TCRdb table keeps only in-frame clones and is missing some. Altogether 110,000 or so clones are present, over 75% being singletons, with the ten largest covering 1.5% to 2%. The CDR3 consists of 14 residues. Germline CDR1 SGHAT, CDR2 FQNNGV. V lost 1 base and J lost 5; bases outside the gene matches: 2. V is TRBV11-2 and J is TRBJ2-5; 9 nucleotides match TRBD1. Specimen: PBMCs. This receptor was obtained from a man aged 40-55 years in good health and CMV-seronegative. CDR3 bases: TGTGCCAGCAGCTTAGGGACAGGGGAGGAGACCCAGTACTTC. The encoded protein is CASSLGTGEETQYF.